A selection of T cell receptor beta chains follows, all from one sample in a study of T cells after yellow fever vaccination. TCRdb independently ran MiXCR on the 5' RACE reads; one entry per CDR3 protein. The table lists some 320,000 distinct CDR3 sequences, around 4.3% of them singletons. The source material was PBMCs, sampled 15 days after the yellow fever booster vaccination. The receptors come from a man younger than 35 who received the YFV17D yellow fever vaccine. CDR3s include the opening cysteine and the closing phenylalanine or tryptophan. A D gene is named only where the DNA matches it firmly. The size field is filled for only some rows; it gives once, few, many or a size class.

abundance,v_gene,d_gene,j_gene,CDR3aa,CDR3nt
few,TRBV27,-,TRBJ1-5,CASSPYRAVDQPQHF,TGTGCCAGCAGTCCCTACAGGGCGGTTGATCAGCCCCAGCATTTT
many,TRBV5-1,-,TRBJ1-5,CASSLASGINQPQHF,TGCGCCAGCAGCTTGGCCTCAGGGATCAATCAGCCCCAGCATTTT
-,TRBV19,-,TRBJ1-2,CASSGLQGRSGYTF,TGTGCCAGTAGCGGCTTGCAGGGGCGGAGTGGCTACACCTTC
few,TRBV6-2/TRBV6-3,TRBD2,TRBJ2-5,CASSYIPLAGGRETQYF,TGTGCCAGCAGTTATATCCCCCTAGCGGGGGGGAGAGAGACCCAGTACTTC
many,TRBV9,-,TRBJ2-3,CASSVSWGNTDTQYF,TGTGCCAGCAGCGTATCCTGGGGGAACACAGATACGCAGTATTTT
many,TRBV4-2,-,TRBJ2-2,CASSQGQGNTGELFF,TGTGCCAGCAGCCAAGGGCAGGGGAACACCGGGGAGCTGTTTTTT
many,TRBV6-1,-,TRBJ2-3,CASSAYFPSPTGTDTQYF,TGTGCCAGCAGTGCCTACTTTCCTTCTCCCACGGGCACAGATACGCAGTATTTT
-,TRBV20-1,-,TRBJ1-1,CSARKRGFGGMNTEAFF,TGCAGTGCTAGAAAAAGGGGTTTTGGTGGCATGAACACTGAAGCTTTCTTT
many,TRBV5-1,-,TRBJ1-1,CASRTARVGTEAFF,TGCGCCAGCAGAACGGCGAGAGTTGGCACTGAAGCTTTCTTT
many,TRBV20-1,TRBD1,TRBJ1-4,CSAPDRVGEKLFF,TGCAGTGCTCCCGACAGGGTTGGTGAAAAACTGTTTTTT
few,TRBV4-1,-,TRBJ2-1,CASSQDSLGNEQFF,TGCGCCAGCAGCCAAGATAGTCTGGGCAATGAGCAGTTCTTC
-,TRBV5-5,-,TRBJ2-7,CASSLARSLYEQYF,TGTGCCAGCAGCTTGGCCCGCTCTCTATACGAGCAGTACTTC
many,TRBV12-3/TRBV12-4,TRBD1,TRBJ1-6,CASKNTGEGPLHF,TGTGCCAGCAAAAACACAGGGGAGGGACCCCTCCACTTT
many,TRBV7-2,TRBD1,TRBJ2-5,CASSFGQGGTQYF,TGTGCCAGCAGCTTCGGACAGGGGGGGACCCAGTACTTC
-,TRBV4-3,TRBD1,TRBJ2-1,CASSQVSGTGTYFGNEQFF,TGCGCCAGCAGCCAAGTATCCGGGACAGGGACTTATTTCGGCAATGAGCAGTTCTTC
-,TRBV7-9,TRBD2,TRBJ2-1,CASSLTEGLAGGQFF,TGTGCCAGCAGCCTCACCGAAGGGCTAGCGGGGGGACAGTTCTTC
few,TRBV21-1,-,TRBJ2-4,CASRGGHTKNIQYF,TGTGCCAGCAGAGGGGGACACACCAAAAACATTCAGTACTTC
many,TRBV7-2,-,TRBJ2-5,CASSPQGFDGETQYF,TGTGCCAGCAGCCCACAGGGCTTCGACGGAGAGACCCAGTACTTC
many,TRBV6-5,TRBD2,TRBJ2-2,CASSRSGGATGELFF,TGTGCCAGCAGTCGCAGCGGGGGGGCGACCGGGGAGCTGTTTTTT
-,TRBV6-4,-,TRBJ2-7,CASSDSGGHHRALCEQYF,TGTGCCAGCAGTGACTCGGGAGGACACCACCGCGCCCTTTGCGAGCAGTACTTC
few,TRBV12-3/TRBV12-4,-,TRBJ1-3,CASSSLPGNTIYF,TGTGCCAGCAGTTCCCTTCCTGGAAACACCATATATTTT
many,TRBV6-5,TRBD1,TRBJ1-1,CASRFSGGRSTEAFF,TGTGCCAGCAGGTTTTCAGGGGGCAGGAGCACTGAAGCTTTCTTT
-,TRBV11-2,TRBD1,TRBJ1-2,CASSSYRDRGNGYTF,TGTGCCAGCAGCTCTTACCGGGACAGGGGTAATGGCTACACCTTC
-,TRBV7-2,-,TRBJ2-5,CASSRRLGGFQETQYF,TGTGCCAGCAGCCGCCGACTAGGCGGGTTTCAAGAGACCCAGTACTTC
many,TRBV5-1,TRBD2,TRBJ2-1,CASSPAGVGPYNEQFF,TGCGCCAGCAGCCCCGCGGGGGTAGGGCCCTACAATGAGCAGTTCTTC
-,TRBV15,TRBD2,TRBJ2-5,CATSRVSGWTSGPIGETQYF,TGTGCCACCAGCAGAGTGTCTGGTTGGACTAGCGGGCCAATCGGGGAGACCCAGTACTTC
many,TRBV7-8,-,TRBJ1-2,CASSFGSGYTF,TGTGCCAGCAGCTTTGGGTCAGGCTACACCTTC
-,TRBV6-6,-,TRBJ2-7,CASSYVPNYEQYF,TGTGCCAGCAGTTACGTCCCGAACTACGAGCAGTACTTC
many,TRBV10-3,TRBD1,TRBJ2-3,CATSSRDRGTDTQYF,TGTGCCACCAGCTCCCGGGACAGGGGCACAGATACGCAGTATTTT
many,TRBV24-1,TRBD1,TRBJ1-1,CATSDSPGGNTEAFF,TGTGCCACCAGTGATTCCCCAGGGGGGAACACTGAAGCTTTCTTT
few,TRBV29-1,TRBD1,TRBJ1-5,CSVVGQGGGNQPQHF,TGCAGCGTTGTCGGACAGGGTGGTGGCAATCAGCCCCAGCATTTT
few,TRBV6-1,TRBD2,TRBJ2-7,CASSGLADINYEQYF,TGTGCCAGCAGTGGGCTAGCGGATATAAACTACGAGCAGTACTTC
few,TRBV24-1,-,TRBJ2-3,CATSDFLTDTQYF,TGTGCCACCAGTGATTTCCTCACAGATACGCAGTATTTT
-,TRBV5-1,-,TRBJ2-5,CASSFATGRGETQYF,TGCGCCAGCAGCTTTGCCACGGGTAGAGGAGAGACCCAGTACTTC
-,TRBV7-2,-,TRBJ2-7,CASSFMGRRGGVDEQYF,TGTGCCAGCAGCTTCATGGGGCGCCGAGGAGGGGTCGACGAGCAGTACTTC
many,TRBV2,-,TRBJ2-1,CASRNTGPYNEQFF,TGTGCCAGCAGAAACACAGGACCTTACAATGAGCAGTTCTTC
-,TRBV20-1,-,TRBJ2-3,CSATQSPSTDTQYF,TGCAGTGCCACCCAGAGTCCTAGCACAGATACGCAGTATTTT
-,TRBV10-2,-,TRBJ2-7,CASSDGMTNEQYF,TGCGCCAGCAGTGATGGGATGACTAACGAGCAGTACTTC
many,TRBV6-2/TRBV6-3,-,TRBJ2-3,CASSYSTSTDTQYF,TGTGCCAGCAGTTACTCGACTAGCACAGATACGCAGTATTTT
many,TRBV9,-,TRBJ1-5,CASSGALDQPQHF,TGTGCCAGCAGCGGGGCCTTGGATCAGCCCCAGCATTTT
many,TRBV11-2,-,TRBJ1-1,CASSLGLRGTEAFF,TGTGCCAGCAGCTTAGGGCTGCGCGGCACTGAAGCTTTCTTT
many,TRBV7-8,TRBD1,TRBJ1-2,CASSLGTGGVPGYTF,TGTGCCAGCAGCTTAGGGACAGGGGGCGTACCTGGCTACACCTTC
few,TRBV4-3,TRBD1,TRBJ2-5,CASSQGVGQGVQETQYF,TGCGCCAGCAGCCAAGGCGTGGGACAGGGAGTCCAAGAGACCCAGTACTTC